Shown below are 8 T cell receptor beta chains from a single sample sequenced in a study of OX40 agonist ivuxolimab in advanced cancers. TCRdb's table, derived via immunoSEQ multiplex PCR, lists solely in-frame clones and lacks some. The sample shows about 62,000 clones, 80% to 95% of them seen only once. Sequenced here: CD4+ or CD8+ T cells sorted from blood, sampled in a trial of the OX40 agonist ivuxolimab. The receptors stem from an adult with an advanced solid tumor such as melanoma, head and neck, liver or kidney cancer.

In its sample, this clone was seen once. The CDR3 region has the DNA TGTGCCAGCAGCCACGGATACAATGAGCAGTTCTTC. Encoded protein: CASSHGYNEQFF. The chain joins TRBV9 to TRBJ2-1; D unclear. In germline, CDR1 is SGDLS, CDR2 YYNGEE. The length of the CDR3 is 12 residues. V lost 4 bases, J lost 4 bases, and 6 bases lay in between. Full variable domain (rest looked up from reference TRBV9 and TRBJ2-1): DSGVTQTPKHLITATGQRVTLRCSPRSGDLSVYWYQQSLDQGLQFLIQYYNGEERAKGNILERFSAQQFPDLHSELNLSSLELGDSALYFCASSHGYNEQFFGPGTRLTVL.

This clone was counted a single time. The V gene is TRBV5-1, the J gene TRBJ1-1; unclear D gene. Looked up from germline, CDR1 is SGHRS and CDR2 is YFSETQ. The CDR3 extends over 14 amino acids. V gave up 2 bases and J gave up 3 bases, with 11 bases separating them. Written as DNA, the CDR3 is TGCGCCAGCAGCTTATATGGTTCGGACACTGAAGCTTTCTTT. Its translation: CASSLYGSDTEAFF.

CDR3 protein: CAISDPASIPYEQYF. Written as DNA, the CDR3 is TGTGCCATCAGTGATCCGGCTTCCATCCCCTACGAGCAGTACTTC. This sequence joins TRBV10-3 and TRBJ2-7, with D unresolved. Germline CDR1 ENHRY, CDR2 SYGVKD. The CDR3 loop spans 15 amino acids. Trimming removed 3 bases at V and 2 bases at J, with 14 bases between.

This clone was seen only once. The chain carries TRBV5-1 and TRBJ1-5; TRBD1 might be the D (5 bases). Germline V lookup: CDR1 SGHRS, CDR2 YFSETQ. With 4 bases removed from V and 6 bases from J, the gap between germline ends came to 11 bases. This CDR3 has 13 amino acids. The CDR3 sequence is CASSPGGGQPQHF. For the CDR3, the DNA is TGCGCCAGCAGCCCCGGGGGGGGTCAGCCCCAGCATTTT. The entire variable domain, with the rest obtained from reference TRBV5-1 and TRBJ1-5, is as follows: KAGVTQTPRYLIKTRGQQVTLSCSPISGHRSVSWYQQTPGQGLQFLFEYFSETQRNKGNFPGRFSGRQFSNSRSEMNVSTLELGDSALYLCASSPGGGQPQHFGDGTRLSIL.

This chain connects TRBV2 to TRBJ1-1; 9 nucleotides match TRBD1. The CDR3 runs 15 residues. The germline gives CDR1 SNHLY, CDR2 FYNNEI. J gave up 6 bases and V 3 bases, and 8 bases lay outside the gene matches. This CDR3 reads CASSEGTGIWAEAFF. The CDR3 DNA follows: TGTGCCAGCAGTGAGGGGACAGGGATTTGGGCTGAAGCTTTCTTT.

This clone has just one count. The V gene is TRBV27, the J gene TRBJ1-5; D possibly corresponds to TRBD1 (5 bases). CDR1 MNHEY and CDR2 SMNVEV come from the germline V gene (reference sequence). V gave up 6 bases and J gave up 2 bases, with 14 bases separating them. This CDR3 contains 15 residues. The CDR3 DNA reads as TGTGCCAGCAGATCCGAGGGGCTAGGCAATCAGCCCCAGCATTTT. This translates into CASRSEGLGNQPQHF.

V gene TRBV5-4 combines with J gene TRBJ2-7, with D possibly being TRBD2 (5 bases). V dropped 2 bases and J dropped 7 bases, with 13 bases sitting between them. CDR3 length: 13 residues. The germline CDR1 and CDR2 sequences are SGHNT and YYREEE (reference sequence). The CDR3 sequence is CASSFSEVGEQYF. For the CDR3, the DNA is TGTGCCAGCAGCTTTTCGGAGGTTGGGGAGCAGTACTTC.

The DNA for the CDR3 is TGCGCCAGCAGCCAAGAGGGGACAGGGCCCTACGAGCAGTACTTC. Translation: CASSQEGTGPYEQYF. The chain carries TRBV4-1 and TRBJ2-7, with TRBD1 matching 9 bases. CDR3 length equals 15 residues. After removal of 0 bases from V and 2 bases from J, the junction contained 2 bases not matched to a gene. The germline V gene has CDR1 MGHRA and CDR2 YSYEKL.